This T cell receptor (beta chain) was recovered during a study of molecular identifiers for immune sequencing clone quantification. This clonotype was observed at least ten times. TCRdb independently ran MiXCR on the PCR reads; one entry per CDR3 protein. The sample shows more than 60,000 distinct CDR3 sequences, around a sixth of them seen only once. With 4 bases removed from V and 10 bases from J, the gap between germline ends came to 14 bases. Germline CDR1 and CDR2: MGHRA and YSYEKL. This CDR3 contains 13 residues. The sequence was obtained from a human donor in good health. Some libraries in this study had Jurkat cell RNA spiked in. This chain connects TRBV4-1 to TRBJ2-1; D perhaps matches TRBD2 (6 bases). The sample taken for sequencing was naive CD8+ T cells from blood, with Jurkat cell RNA spiked in. Documented subset: FACS-sorted CD8+CD4-CCR7+CD45RA+ naive T cells. The CDR3: CASSPRTTYEQFF. The CDR3 region has the DNA TGCGCCAGCAGCCCTAGGACTACCTACGAGCAGTTCTTC.